The 18 T cell receptor beta chains reported below all come from one sample, sequenced in a study of technical replicates of blood from several donors. Generated by immunoSEQ multiplex PCR, the TCRdb table keeps only in-frame clones and is missing some. Of approximately 100,000 clones listed, nearly 96% are singletons. Sample: T cells isolated from PBMCs. Receptors were obtained from a human donor in good health.

V and J are TRBV2 and TRBJ1-1, with 10 bases lining up with TRBD1. The germline CDR1 and CDR2 sequences are SNHLY and FYNNEI. The CDR3 loop spans 13 amino acids. The trim removed 6 bases at V and 5 bases at J, leaving 3 bases unmatched. For the CDR3, the DNA is TGTGCCAGCAGGGGACAGGGGCGGACTGAAGCTTTCTTT. This encodes CASRGQGRTEAFF.

The chain has TRBV7-8 and TRBJ2-7; D might be TRBD2 (6 bases). The germline gives CDR1 SGHVS, CDR2 FQNEAQ. The CDR3 sequence is 17 residues long. Trimming removed 1 base at V and 2 bases at J, with 18 bases between. CDR3 nucleotides: TGTGCCAGCAGCTTAGGTACCCCGGGACTCCTGCCCTACGAGCAGTACTTC. Protein product: CASSLGTPGLLPYEQYF.

The V gene is TRBV30, the J gene TRBJ1-2, with a possible D match to TRBD1 (5 bases). With 0 bases removed from V and 7 bases from J, the gap between germline ends came to 12 bases. CDR3 size: 13 residues. From germline, CDR1 is GTSNPN and CDR2 SVGIG (reference sequence). The CDR3 DNA reads as TGTGCCTGGAGTGTGGGCCAGGGTTCTGGCTACACCTTC. Its protein product is CAWSVGQGSGYTF.

The genes are TRBV29-1 and TRBJ1-1; D is unresolved. The germline V gene has CDR1 SQVTM and CDR2 ANQGSEA. The CDR3 is 15 residues long. Trimming shortened V by 7 bases and J by 1 base, and 19 bases separated the two germline ends. CDR3 protein: CSGEESVLGNTEAFF. The CDR3 DNA is TGCAGCGGCGAGGAGAGTGTATTGGGGAACACTGAAGCTTTCTTT.

The chain carries TRBV2 and TRBJ2-3; 9 bases align to TRBD2. The germline gives CDR1 SNHLY, CDR2 FYNNEI. The V gene end was trimmed by 4 bases and the J gene end by 5 bases; junction bases not matched to a gene: 7. This CDR3 region has 15 residues. The CDR3 reads CASSGGGRAGDTQYF. The CDR3, as DNA: TGTGCCAGCAGTGGTGGCGGGAGGGCCGGAGATACGCAGTATTTT.

This chain joins TRBV6-5 and TRBJ2-1; D is unresolved. V was cut by 2 bases and J by 5 bases, with 7 bases left in between. This CDR3 contains 13 residues. Looked up from germline, CDR1 is MNHEY and CDR2 is SVGAGI. Here the CDR3 reads CASSYAANNEQFF. The CDR3 DNA is TGTGCCAGCAGTTACGCGGCAAACAATGAGCAGTTCTTC.

The chain is built from TRBV27 and TRBJ2-2; 7 nucleotides agree with TRBD1. The germline CDR1 and CDR2 sequences are MNHEY and SMNVEV (reference sequence). V shed 5 bases and J 0 bases; nucleotides not matched to a gene: 3. The length of the CDR3 is 15 residues. CDR3 protein: CASSPGQTNTGELFF. The DNA for the CDR3 is TGTGCCAGCAGTCCGGGACAGACGAACACCGGGGAGCTGTTTTTT.

The chain uses TRBV27 and TRBJ2-7, with TRBD2 as a possible D gene (5 bases). This CDR3 region has 13 residues. From germline, CDR1 is MNHEY and CDR2 SMNVEV (reference sequence). Trimming stripped 6 bases from V and 4 bases from J, with 13 bases between. The DNA of the CDR3 is TGTGCCAGCAGCCGACGTGGACTTTACGAGCAGTACTTC. The encoded protein is CASSRRGLYEQYF.

This rearrangement joins TRBV5-1 to TRBJ2-3; 7 bases are shared with TRBD2. Germline V gene data show CDR1 as SGHRS and CDR2 as YFSETQ. The J segment lost 2 bases and the V segment lost 2 bases, leaving 11 bases of the junction unmatched. There are 17 residues in the CDR3. CDR3 in amino acids: CASSFGLDLDHTDTQYF. CDR3 nucleotides: TGCGCCAGCAGCTTTGGACTAGACTTGGATCACACAGATACGCAGTATTTT.

This clone appeared once. The CDR3 nucleotides read TGTGCCATCAGTGAGTCCAAGGACACTAACTATGGCTACACCTTC. Protein: CAISESKDTNYGYTF. The chain combines TRBV10-3 with TRBJ1-2; maybe TRBD1 (5 bases). V lost 0 bases to trimming and J lost 0 bases, with 8 bases between them. Germline V gives CDR1 ENHRY, CDR2 SYGVKD. CDR3 length: 15 amino acids.

V and J are TRBV6-6 and TRBJ1-5; D perhaps matches TRBD1 (5 bases). The CDR3 sequence is 15 residues long. V gave up 5 bases and J gave up 0 bases, with 11 bases separating them. Looked up from germline, CDR1 is MNHNY and CDR2 is SVGAGI (reference sequence). The CDR3 sequence is CASSRQTDSNQPQHF. The CDR3 DNA reads as TGTGCCAGCAGTAGACAGACCGATAGCAATCAGCCCCAGCATTTT.

The genes are TRBV28 and TRBJ2-7; the D gene is possibly TRBD1 (6 bases). V lost 4 bases and J lost 1, with 11 bases in between. Germline CDR1 and CDR2: MDHEN and SYDVKM. The CDR3 spans 14 residues. This CDR3 is CASSSPQGSYEQYF. CDR3 DNA sequence: TGTGCCAGCAGTTCTCCCCAGGGGTCCTACGAGCAGTACTTC.

The chain combines TRBV5-6 with TRBJ1-2; D is ambiguous. The CDR3 consists of 12 residues. V was shortened by 0 bases and J by 4 bases, with 4 bases between the two germline ends. The germline gives CDR1 SGHDT, CDR2 YYEEEE. The CDR3 sequence is CASSLVAYGYTF. DNA for the CDR3: TGTGCCAGCAGCTTGGTAGCCTATGGCTACACCTTC. Drawing the rest from reference TRBV5-6 and TRBJ1-2, the complete variable domain is DAGVTQSPTHLIKTRGQQVTLRCSPKSGHDTVSWYQQALGQGPQFIFQYYEEEERQRGNFPDRFSGHQFPNYSSELNVNALLLGDSALYLCASSLVAYGYTFGSGTRLTVV.

The CDR3: CASSANSGANVLTF. The CDR3 coding sequence is TGTGCCAGCAGCGCGAACTCTGGGGCCAACGTCCTGACTTTC. This sequence joins TRBV7-3 and TRBJ2-6; D is unresolved. The germline V gene has CDR1 SGHTA and CDR2 FQGTGA. V dropped 5 bases and J dropped 0 bases, with 5 bases sitting between them. The CDR3 extends over 14 amino acids.

The chain combines TRBV9 with TRBJ1-1, with a possible D match to TRBD1 (5 bases). The CDR3 consists of 14 residues. Deletions cut 1 base from V and 5 bases from J, with 12 bases between. Germline values: CDR1 SGDLS, CDR2 YYNGEE. CDR3 in amino acids: CASSVFGGETEAFF. The CDR3 bases are TGTGCCAGCAGCGTATTTGGGGGGGAAACTGAAGCTTTCTTT.

The rearrangement links TRBV7-9 to TRBJ1-2, with 11 bases aligning to TRBD1. CDR1 and CDR2 from the germline V gene are SEHNR and FQNEAQ (reference sequence). The CDR3 is 17 amino acids. J was trimmed by 0 bases and V by 5 bases; bases with no gene match: 8. CDR3 region: CASSPWTGGLANYGYTF. As DNA, the CDR3 is TGTGCCAGCAGCCCATGGACAGGGGGCCTCGCTAACTATGGCTACACCTTC.

V usage is TRBV19 and J usage is TRBJ2-5; a weak D match, TRBD1 (6 bases). The V end was cut by 2 bases, the J end by 0 bases, with 16 bases between. The CDR3 contains 17 residues. Looked up from germline, CDR1 is LNHDA and CDR2 is SQIVND (reference sequence). The CDR3 loop reads CASSILGRGNNQETQYF. The CDR3 nucleotides are TGTGCCAGTAGTATATTAGGCAGGGGAAATAACCAAGAGACCCAGTACTTC.

This chain links TRBV6-1 with TRBJ2-1; 8 positions agree with TRBD1. CDR3 size: 16 residues. With V trimmed by 4 bases and J by 6 bases, 11 bases remained unmatched. Germline CDR1 and CDR2: MNHNS and SASEGT. This CDR3 reads CASSAPAGGQGNEQFF. CDR3 nucleotide sequence: TGTGCCAGCAGTGCCCCTGCTGGTGGACAGGGCAATGAGCAGTTCTTC.